Many counts were recorded for the clone carrying this T cell receptor (beta chain). The germline gives CDR1 LGHNA, CDR2 YSLEER. V trimming: 4 bases; J trimming: 4 bases; junction bases outside the gene matches: 7. The CDR3 covers 15 residues. A modified ARM-PCR protocol with three rounds of nested PCR amplified TCRbeta. In TCRdb, the multiplex PCR reads were re-called with MiXCR into one record per CDR3 protein. Among 200,000 to 250,000 distinct CDR3 sequences, 71% were seen once, and the ten largest hold approximately 26%. This sample's RNA came from whole unsorted tissue. This sample was taken from a study of tumor and adjacent non-tumor tissue in lung cancer.

Sample: lung tumor tissue. V gene TRBV4-3 combines with J gene TRBJ1-2; TRBD1 agrees at 9 bases. The TCR was taken from a man aged 60-69 years with non-small cell lung cancer. CDR3 in amino acids: CASSRGTGQGYGYTF. The CDR3 DNA sequence: TGCGCCAGCAGCCGTGGGACAGGGCAAGGCTATGGCTACACCTTC.